Included here is one T cell receptor (beta chain) sequence, with context. The antigen it binds to is not known. Nothing much larger sits one base from this clone, and base qualities are not available. The cysteine opens and the phenylalanine closes a CDR3 of 13 amino acids. Left in the record is the CDR3 DNA by itself, 39 bases read in frame from the first base. V ends up 8 bases short and J 4 bases short, with an unmatched junction base count of 6. In the germline V gene, CDR1 corresponds to MNHNS and CDR2 to SASEGT. This entry belongs to a study of beta chain features in type 1 diabetes (dated by TCRdb to the late 2010s). Study-level background: Mean age, gender distribution, total cell number and subset yield did not differ between patients and healthy donors. Naive and central memory subsets were obtained from all 30 or so donors, but regulatory and stem cell-like memory subsets were isolated from only 8 patients and roughly 8 healthy donors. A total of around 110,000,000 sorted cells were examined across all samples, and a strong correlation was observed between cell number per subset and RNA yield. The study compared TCRB repertoires of sorted circulating CD4+ T cell subsets between recently diagnosed type 1 diabetes patients and matched healthy donors. Overall results and qualifications from the work: Patients with type 1 diabetes made fewer insertions and deleted more nucleotides at VDJ recombination sites, implying thymic rearrangement abnormalities. In all four CD4+ subsets, TCRB CDR3 length was moderately but significantly shorter in type 1 diabetes patients. Because cDNA was sequenced instead of genomic DNA, activated cells with high expression could be over-represented, although the groups did not differ in activation or CD3 levels. PCR might favor shorter templates, but patient and control samples were amplified and corrected together, so any skew would affect both groups equally. Naive, central memory and regulatory TCRB repertoires appeared to be more alike among patients than among healthy donors. Because small numbers of individuals were included in the HLA sub-analyses, any influence of HLA type on TCRB rearrangement was left unresolved.

The entire isolated RNA was reverse transcribed using the High Capacity cDNA Reverse Transcription Kit, and thus expressed TCRB transcripts were sequenced. Naive, central memory and regulatory T cell samples underwent deep immunoSEQ sequencing, averaging about 3.57 million total reads per sample. Sorted cells were lysed in RLT buffer and RNA was extracted with DNase-treated RNeasy Micro or Mini kits, depending on cell number. Each cell subset was processed separately to prevent cross-contamination, with patient and healthy donor samples processed together. The immunoSEQ multiplex PCR was used to amplify TCRB sequences from cDNA, generating 87-bp fragments that spanned the CDR3 region. Sequencing of the amplicons was performed on the Illumina HiSeq platform. The authors' analysis ran thus. Synthetic template baselines were used to correct PCR bias computationally, reads within Hamming distance 2 were collapsed together, and singletons that could not be merged were discarded. Reads were aligned against IMGT to assign V, D and J genes, CDR3 length and insertions or deletions at six rearrangement sites. Clonotype counts were normalized to sorted cell number within each subset before computing true diversity and Gini coefficients with the tcR R package. The overlap coefficient, calculated on TCRB nucleotide sequences, was used to quantify repertoire sharing. As a proxy for the pre-selection repertoire, out-of-frame TCRB sequences from naive cells were analyzed. Entries here come from immuneACCESS through TCRdb and include only in-frame sequences with V and J called. Some clones fail to appear in such tables; in the studies checked, an unresolved V gene covers under half of the shortfall, and the cause of the remainder is unknown. The D gene and trimming were derived from the DNA, and the V and J assignments and clone size from that table. Here the sample has 130,000 to 150,000 clones; 10% occur a single time. The top ten clones comprise under 1.5% of the sample.

Each donor gave one peripheral blood draw, roughly 0.11 L on average, collected into heparinised tubes. Using a panel that included CD45RO, CCR7, CD25, CD127, CD95 and CD27, naive, central memory, regulatory and stem cell-like memory CD4+ T cells were sorted on a BD FACSAria II. A purity above 95% was achieved for all sorted populations. PBMCs were separated immediately by Lymphoprep density gradient centrifugation and were stained directly, without being cultured. So that batch effects would be minimized, each experiment stained and sorted samples in pairs, pairing one healthy donor with one patient.

This sequence uses TRBV6-1 and TRBJ1-1; a stretch of 8 junction bases matches TRBD1. This sequence was found in a man aged 18-30 years in good health. The specimen was naive CD4+ T cells from blood. This specimen's cell subset or site label, interpreted: true naive CD4+ T cells. The nucleotide sequence is given as TGTGCCAGCCTGACAGGGGAGGTCACTGAAGCTTTCTTT. This sequence encodes CASLTGEVTEAFF.